This T cell receptor beta chain was sequenced for a study of beta chain features in type 1 diabetes. Overall study findings and caveats: When Type 1 diabetes patients were examined, their TCRB CDR3s proved moderately but significantly shorter in all four CD4+ subsets. Using cDNA template may skew counts toward highly expressing activated cells. Among type 1 diabetes patients, VDJ junctions had fewer insertions and more deletions. TCRB rearrangement may or may not be influenced by HLA type; here this remained unresolved.

About 116 mL of blood, on average, came from one heparinised draw per donor. Germline lookup yields CDR1 SGHDT and CDR2 YYEEEE. This CDR3 has 15 amino acids. V was pared by 1 base and J by 2 bases, with 10 bases between. In regard to this clone: Antigen specificity is unknown.

What was sequenced were expressed TCRB transcripts, since all of the isolated RNA had been reverse transcribed. Clones were sequenced by immunoSEQ multiplex PCR, and TCRdb holds only the in-frame ones, with some missing. The data contain about 14,000 clones, more than 55% of them singletons. The rearrangement uses TRBV5-6 and TRBJ1-5; D is unclear. The clonotype was recovered from a woman in her late teens or twenties with type 1 diabetes. Sequenced input: stem cell memory CD4+ T cells from blood. CDR3 sequence (DNA): TGTGCCAGCAGCTTGCGATTTGGAGGCAATCAGCCCCAGCATTTT. It yields the protein CASSLRFGGNQPQHF.